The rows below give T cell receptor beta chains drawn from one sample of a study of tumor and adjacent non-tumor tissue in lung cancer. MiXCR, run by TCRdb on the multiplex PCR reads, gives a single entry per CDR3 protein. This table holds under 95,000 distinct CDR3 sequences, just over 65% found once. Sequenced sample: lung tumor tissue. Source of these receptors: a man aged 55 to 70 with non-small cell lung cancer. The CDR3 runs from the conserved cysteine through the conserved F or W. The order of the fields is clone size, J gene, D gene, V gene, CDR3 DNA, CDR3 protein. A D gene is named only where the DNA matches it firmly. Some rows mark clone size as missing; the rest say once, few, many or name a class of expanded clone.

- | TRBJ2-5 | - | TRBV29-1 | TGCAGCGTCCGAGGCGTAGGGATATATGAGACCCAGTACTTC | CSVRGVGIYETQYF
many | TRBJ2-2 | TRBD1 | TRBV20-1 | TGCAGTGCTAGAAACCCGGGACAGGGTGGGGAGCTGTTTTTT | CSARNPGQGGELFF
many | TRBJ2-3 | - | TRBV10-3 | TGTGCCATCACTGACAGCGGGTCCCGCACAGATACGCAGTATTTT | CAITDSGSRTDTQYF
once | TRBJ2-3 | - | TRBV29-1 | TGCAGCGTTGCAATCGGGGAGACCTCAGATACACAGTATTTT | CSVAIGETSDTQYF
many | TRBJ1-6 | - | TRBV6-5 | TGTGCCAGCAGTTACCAGGAGTATAATTCACCCCTCCACTTT | CASSYQEYNSPLHF
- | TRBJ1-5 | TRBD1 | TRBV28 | TGTACCAGCAGTTCCCCTGGACAGGGGGGCAATCAGCCCCAACATTTT | CTSSSPGQGGNQPQHF
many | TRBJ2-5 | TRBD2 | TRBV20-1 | TGCAGTGTCCGACTAGCAGGCGAGACCCAGTACTTC | CSVRLAGETQYF
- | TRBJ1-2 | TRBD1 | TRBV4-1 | TGCGCCAGCAGCCCGCCCGACAGGGAAGTCGAATATGGTTACACCTTC | CASSPPDREVEYGYTF
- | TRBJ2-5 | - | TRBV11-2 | TGTGCTAGCAGCCAACCGAAGGGGAAAGAGACCCAGTACTTC | CASSQPKGKETQYF
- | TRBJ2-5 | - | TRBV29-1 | TGCAGCGTTGCTTGGGGGTCGCTGGAGACTCAGTACTTC | CSVAWGSLETQYF
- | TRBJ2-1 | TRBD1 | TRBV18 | TGTGCCAGCTCACCCAACCGGGACAGCTCCTACAATGAGCAGTTCTTC | CASSPNRDSSYNEQFF
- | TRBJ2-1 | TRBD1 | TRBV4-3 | TGCGCCAGCAGCCAAGATTTAGGGAACAGGGGCCATGAGCAGCTCTTC | CASSQDLGNRGHEQLF
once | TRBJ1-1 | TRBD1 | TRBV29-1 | TGCAGCGTTGAAGGGCAGGGGGCGGTATTCTTT | CSVEGQGAVFF
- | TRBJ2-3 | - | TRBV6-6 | TGTGCCAGCAGATATTGGGAGGACAGTTTCTACACAGATACGCAGTATTTT | CASRYWEDSFYTDTQYF
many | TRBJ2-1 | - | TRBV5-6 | TGTGCCAGCAGCTTGTTGGTGGGGCAGTCAAGGCAGTTCTTC | CASSLLVGQSRQFF
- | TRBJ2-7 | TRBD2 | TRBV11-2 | TGTGCCAGCACCCGGATTAGCGGGAGGACCAAAAACTCCTACGAGCAGTACTTC | CASTRISGRTKNSYEQYF
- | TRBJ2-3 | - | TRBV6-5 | TGTGCCAACAGTTACTCGCAGGAGAGCACAGATACGCAGTATTTT | CANSYSQESTDTQYF
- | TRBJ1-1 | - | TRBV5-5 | TGTGCCAGCAGCTCGGAAGGACACCGCGAAGTTTTCTTT | CASSSEGHREVFF
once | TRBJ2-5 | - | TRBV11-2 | TGTACAAGCAGCTTAGGATGGTCGGTCCAAGATGCCCAGTACTTC | CTSSLGWSVQDAQYF
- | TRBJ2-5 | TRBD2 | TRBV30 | TGTGCCTGGAGTCCCGGGACTAGCGGGAACCAAGAGACCCAGTACTTC | CAWSPGTSGNQETQYF
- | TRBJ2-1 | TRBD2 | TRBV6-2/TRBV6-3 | TGTGGCAGCAGTCGACTAGCTGGAGACTCCTACAATCAGCAGTTCTTC | CGSSRLAGDSYNQQFF
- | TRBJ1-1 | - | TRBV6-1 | TGTGCCAACAGGAGCATGAACACTGAAGTTCTCTTT | CANRSMNTEVLF
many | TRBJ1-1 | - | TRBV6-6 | TGTGCCAGTATGATCGGAGTGAACACTGAAGCTTTCTTT | CASMIGVNTEAFF
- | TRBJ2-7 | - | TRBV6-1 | TGTGCCAGCTCCCCAGTTCGTGCGGGAAAAGGCTCCTACGAGCAGTACTTC | CASSPVRAGKGSYEQYF
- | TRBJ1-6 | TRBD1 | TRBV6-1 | TGTGCCAGCAGTTCCGGACAGGGAGCACATTCACCCCTCCACTTT | CASSSGQGAHSPLHF
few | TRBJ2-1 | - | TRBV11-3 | TGTGCCAGCAGCTCCGGAGTGTTTAATGAGCAGTTCTTT | CASSSGVFNEQFF
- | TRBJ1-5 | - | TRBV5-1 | TGCGCCAGCAGCTTGGCATATGGGGGGGACGGGGATCAGCCCCAGCATTTT | CASSLAYGGDGDQPQHF
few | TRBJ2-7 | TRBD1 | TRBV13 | TGTGCCAGCAGCTTAGGCGTCCGGGACAGGGGCTCCTACGAGCAGTACTTC | CASSLGVRDRGSYEQYF
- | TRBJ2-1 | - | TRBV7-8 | TGCGCCAGCAGCTTAGAGGTCTCCTACAATGATCAGTTCTTC | CASSLEVSYNDQFF
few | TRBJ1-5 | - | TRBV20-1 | TGCAGTGCTAGTCTCGGCGGGCTCAGACGCAATCAGCCCCAGCATTTT | CSASLGGLRRNQPQHF
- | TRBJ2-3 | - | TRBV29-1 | TGCAGCGTTGAAGATAAGGGTGGGGGCAAAGATACGCAGTCATTT | CSVEDKGGGKDTQSF
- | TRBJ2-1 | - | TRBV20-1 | TGCAGTGTTAGAGACCTAGCGCACTACAGTGAACAGTTCTTC | CSVRDLAHYSEQFF
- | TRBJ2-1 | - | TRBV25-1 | TGTGCCAGCAGCACTGGAGGGGGGGCCTTCGAGCAGTTCTTC | CASSTGGGAFEQFF
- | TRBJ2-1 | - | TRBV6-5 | TGTGTCAGCATCTGGGGTAATGAGCAGTTCTTC | CVSIWGNEQFF
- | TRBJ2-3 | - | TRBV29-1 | TGCAGCGTTGAAGGTTTAGTGGGAGTCTCCACAGATACGCAGTATTTT | CSVEGLVGVSTDTQYF
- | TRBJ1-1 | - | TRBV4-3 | TGTGCCAGCAGTCAAGGTCTCTCAACTGAAGCTTTCTTT | CASSQGLSTEAFF